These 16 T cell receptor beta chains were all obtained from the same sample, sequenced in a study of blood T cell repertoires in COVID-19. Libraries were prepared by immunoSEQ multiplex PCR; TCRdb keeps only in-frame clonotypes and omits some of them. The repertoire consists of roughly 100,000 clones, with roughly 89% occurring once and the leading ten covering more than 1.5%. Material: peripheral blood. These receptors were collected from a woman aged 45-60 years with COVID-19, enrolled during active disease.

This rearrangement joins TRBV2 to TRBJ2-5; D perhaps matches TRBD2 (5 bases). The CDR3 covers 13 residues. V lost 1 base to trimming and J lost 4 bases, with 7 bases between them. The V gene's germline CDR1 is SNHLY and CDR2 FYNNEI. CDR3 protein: CASSEGEGETQYF. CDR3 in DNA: TGTGCCAGCAGTGAAGGAGAGGGAGAGACCCAGTACTTC.

The CDR3 DNA follows: TGTGCCACCAGTGACCCCCGGGGTACTGAAGCTTTCTTT. It translates to CATSDPRGTEAFF. The chain recombines TRBV24-1 with TRBJ1-1; D remains ambiguous. CDR1 is KGHDR, CDR2 SFDVKD, per germline. Trimming removed 4 bases at V and 5 bases at J, with 10 bases between. This CDR3 spans 13 amino acids.

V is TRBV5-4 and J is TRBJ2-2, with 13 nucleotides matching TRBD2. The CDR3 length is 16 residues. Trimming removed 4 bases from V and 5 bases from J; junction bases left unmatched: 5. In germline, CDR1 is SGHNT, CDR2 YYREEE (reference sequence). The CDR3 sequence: CASSPLTSGGTGELFF. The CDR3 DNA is TGTGCCAGCAGCCCGCTGACTAGCGGGGGGACCGGGGAGCTGTTTTTT.

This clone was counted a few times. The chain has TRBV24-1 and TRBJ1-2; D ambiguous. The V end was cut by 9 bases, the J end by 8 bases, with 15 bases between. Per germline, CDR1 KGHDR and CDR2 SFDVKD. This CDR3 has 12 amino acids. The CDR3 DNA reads TGTGCCACCTGGAGCCTCGGTCGCGGCTACACCTTC. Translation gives CATWSLGRGYTF.

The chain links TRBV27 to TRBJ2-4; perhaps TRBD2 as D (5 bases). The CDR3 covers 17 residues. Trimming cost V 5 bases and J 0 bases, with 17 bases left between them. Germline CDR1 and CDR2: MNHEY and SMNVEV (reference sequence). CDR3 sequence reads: CASSPFEGQLAKNIQYF. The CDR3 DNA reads TGTGCCAGCAGTCCCTTTGAGGGTCAGCTAGCCAAAAACATTCAGTACTTC.

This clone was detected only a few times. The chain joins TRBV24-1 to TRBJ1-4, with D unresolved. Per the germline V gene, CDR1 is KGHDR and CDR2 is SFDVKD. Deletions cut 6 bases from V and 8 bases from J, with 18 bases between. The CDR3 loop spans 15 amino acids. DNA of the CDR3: TGTGCCACCAGTATTCGGACTGTAAAGAAGGAAAAACTGTTTTTT. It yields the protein CATSIRTVKKEKLFF.

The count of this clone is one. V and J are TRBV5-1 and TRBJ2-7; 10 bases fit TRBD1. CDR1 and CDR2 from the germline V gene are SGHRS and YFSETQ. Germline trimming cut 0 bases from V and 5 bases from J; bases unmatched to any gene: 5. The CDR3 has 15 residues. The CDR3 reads CASSLGQGAMNEQYF. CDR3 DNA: TGCGCCAGCAGCTTGGGACAGGGGGCGATGAACGAGCAGTACTTC.

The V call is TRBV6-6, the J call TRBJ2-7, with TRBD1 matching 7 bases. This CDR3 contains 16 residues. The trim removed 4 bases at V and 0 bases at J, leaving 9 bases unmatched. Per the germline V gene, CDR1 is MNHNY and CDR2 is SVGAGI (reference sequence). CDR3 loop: CASSFYRQGRSYEQYF. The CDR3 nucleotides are TGTGCCAGCAGTTTCTACAGACAGGGCCGCTCCTACGAGCAGTACTTC.

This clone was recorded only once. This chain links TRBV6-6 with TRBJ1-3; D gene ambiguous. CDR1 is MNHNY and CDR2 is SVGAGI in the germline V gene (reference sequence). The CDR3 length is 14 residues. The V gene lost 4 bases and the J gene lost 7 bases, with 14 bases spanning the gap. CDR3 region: CASSSLGPANTIYF. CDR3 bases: TGTGCCAGCAGTTCCCTGGGTCCAGCGAACACCATATATTTT.

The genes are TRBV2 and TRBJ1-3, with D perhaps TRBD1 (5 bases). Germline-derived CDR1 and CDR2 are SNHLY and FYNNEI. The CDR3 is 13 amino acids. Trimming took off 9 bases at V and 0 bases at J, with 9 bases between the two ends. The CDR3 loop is CASFDSSGNTIYF. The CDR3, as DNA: TGTGCCAGTTTCGACAGCTCTGGAAACACCATATATTTT.

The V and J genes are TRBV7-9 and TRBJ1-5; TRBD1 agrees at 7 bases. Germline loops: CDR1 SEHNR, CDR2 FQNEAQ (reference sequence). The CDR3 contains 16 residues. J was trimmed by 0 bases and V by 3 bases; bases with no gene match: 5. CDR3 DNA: TGTGCCAGCAGCTTGGCTGGACAGGTTAGCAATCAGCCCCAGCATTTT. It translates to CASSLAGQVSNQPQHF. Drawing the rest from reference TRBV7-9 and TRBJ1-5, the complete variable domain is DTGVSQNPRHKITKRGQNVTFRCDPISEHNRLYWYRQTLGQGPEFLTYFQNEAQLEKSRLLSDRFSAERPKGSFSTLEIQRTEQGDSAMYLCASSLAGQVSNQPQHFGDGTRLSIL.

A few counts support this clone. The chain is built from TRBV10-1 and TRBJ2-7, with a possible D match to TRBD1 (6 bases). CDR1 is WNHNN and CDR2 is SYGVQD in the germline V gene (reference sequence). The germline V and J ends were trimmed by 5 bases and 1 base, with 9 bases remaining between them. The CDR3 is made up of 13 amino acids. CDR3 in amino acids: CASSTGSSYEQYV. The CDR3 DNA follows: TGCGCCAGCAGTACAGGGAGTTCCTACGAGCAGTACGTC.

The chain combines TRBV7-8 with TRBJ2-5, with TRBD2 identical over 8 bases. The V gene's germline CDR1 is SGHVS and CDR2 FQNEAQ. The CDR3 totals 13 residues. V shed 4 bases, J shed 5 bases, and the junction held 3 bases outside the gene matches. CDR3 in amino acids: CASSSPGGETQYF. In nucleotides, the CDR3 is TGTGCCAGCAGCTCCCCGGGGGGGGAGACCCAGTACTTC.

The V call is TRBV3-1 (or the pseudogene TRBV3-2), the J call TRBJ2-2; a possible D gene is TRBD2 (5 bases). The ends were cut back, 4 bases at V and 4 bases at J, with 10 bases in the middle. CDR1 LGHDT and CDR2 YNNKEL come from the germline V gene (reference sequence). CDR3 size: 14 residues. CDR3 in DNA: TGTGCCAGCAGCCGTTGGGAGTCCACCGGGGAGCTGTTTTTT. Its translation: CASSRWESTGELFF.

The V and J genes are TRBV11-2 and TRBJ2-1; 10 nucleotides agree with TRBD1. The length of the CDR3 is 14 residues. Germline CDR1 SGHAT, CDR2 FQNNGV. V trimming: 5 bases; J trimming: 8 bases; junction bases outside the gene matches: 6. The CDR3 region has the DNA TGTGCCAGCAGCCCGCCGGACAGGGGGGATGAGCAGTTCTTC. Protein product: CASSPPDRGDEQFF.

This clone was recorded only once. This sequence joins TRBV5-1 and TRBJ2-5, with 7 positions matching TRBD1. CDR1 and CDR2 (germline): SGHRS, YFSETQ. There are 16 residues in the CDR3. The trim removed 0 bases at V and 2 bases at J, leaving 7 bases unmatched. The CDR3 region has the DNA TGCGCCAGCAGCTTGGGGCCGGGACAGCGGCAAGAGACCCAGTACTTC. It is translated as CASSLGPGQRQETQYF.